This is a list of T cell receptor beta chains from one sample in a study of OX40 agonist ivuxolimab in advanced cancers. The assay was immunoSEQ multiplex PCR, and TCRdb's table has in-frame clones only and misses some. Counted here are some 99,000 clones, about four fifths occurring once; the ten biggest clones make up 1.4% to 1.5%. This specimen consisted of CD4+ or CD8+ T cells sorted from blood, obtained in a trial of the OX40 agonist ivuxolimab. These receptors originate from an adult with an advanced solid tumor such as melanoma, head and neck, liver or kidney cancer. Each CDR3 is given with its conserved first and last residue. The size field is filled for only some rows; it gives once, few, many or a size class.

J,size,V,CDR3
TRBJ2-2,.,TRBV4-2,CASSLTGTPDGELFF
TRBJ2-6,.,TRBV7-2,CASSFRGGSGANVLTF
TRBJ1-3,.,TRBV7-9,CASSLEGFSGNTIYF
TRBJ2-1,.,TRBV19,CASSIRGSVRNEQFF
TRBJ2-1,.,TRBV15,CATSIDPGMREGNEQFF
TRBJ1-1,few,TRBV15,CATSRDRAGRWLF
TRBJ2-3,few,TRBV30,CAWSVTLTAGTDTQYF
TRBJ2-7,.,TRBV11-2,CASSLDLRGYEQYF
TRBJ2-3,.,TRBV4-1,CASSPLTSTDTQYF
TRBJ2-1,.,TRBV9,CASSARDRTYNEQFF
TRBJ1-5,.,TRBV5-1,CASSQDSSQPQHF
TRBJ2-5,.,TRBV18,CASSPSAKETQYF
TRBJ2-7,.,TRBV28,CASSLKARASYEQYF
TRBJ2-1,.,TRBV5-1,CASTSGTGSYNEQFF
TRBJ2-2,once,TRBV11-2,CASSRITGSRHNTGELFF
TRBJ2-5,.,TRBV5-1,CASSLATGGETQYF
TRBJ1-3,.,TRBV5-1,CASSPDKSSGNTIYF
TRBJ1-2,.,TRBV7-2,CASSLNLGHYGYTF
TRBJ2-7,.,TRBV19,CASTLDGASYEQYF
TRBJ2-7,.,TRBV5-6,CASSLLRQSHEQYF
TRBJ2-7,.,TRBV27,CASSLRQGLGEQYF
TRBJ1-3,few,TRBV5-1,CASSFERAEGNTIYF
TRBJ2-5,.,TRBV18,CASSPPNQKTQYF
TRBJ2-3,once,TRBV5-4,CASSRPRDRGLGGGTDTQYF
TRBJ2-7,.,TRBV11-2,CASSLGDSYEQYF
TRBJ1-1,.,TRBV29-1,CSAKPGQNTEAFF
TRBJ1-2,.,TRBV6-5,CASSTGLRHYGYTF
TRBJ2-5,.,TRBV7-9,CASSLGQGWETQYF
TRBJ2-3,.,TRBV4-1,CASSQGDTLQTQYF
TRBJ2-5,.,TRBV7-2,CASSIRREGGTQYF
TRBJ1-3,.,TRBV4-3,CASSQRASSGNTIYF
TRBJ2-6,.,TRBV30,CAWTRTGGADVLTF
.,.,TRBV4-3,CASSQDRGTGDEQYF
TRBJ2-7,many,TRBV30,CACSGGWYEQYF
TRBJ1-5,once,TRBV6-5,CASSYEEVRPNQPQHF
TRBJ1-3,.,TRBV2,CASRGDPRSGNTIYF
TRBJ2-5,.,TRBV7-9,CASSPDSQETQYF
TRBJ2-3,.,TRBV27,CASSSRGTQYF
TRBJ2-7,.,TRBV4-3,CASSQSAGQDYEQYF
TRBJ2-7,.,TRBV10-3,CAISEHEHEQYF
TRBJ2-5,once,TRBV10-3,CAISESEARGTQYF
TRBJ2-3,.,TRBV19,CASSKGLDTQYF
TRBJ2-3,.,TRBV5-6,CASSTLGTDTQYF
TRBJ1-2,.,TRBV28,CASSPWGQLYGYTF
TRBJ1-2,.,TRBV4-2,CASSQVKGQGSGYTF
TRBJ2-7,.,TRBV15,CATSKNRNYEQYF
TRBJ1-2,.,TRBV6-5,CASSYGGRNLGYTF
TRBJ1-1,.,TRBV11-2,CASSLFFGQNTEAFF
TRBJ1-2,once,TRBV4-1,CASTQEILGNGYTF
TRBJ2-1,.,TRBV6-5,CASSTDRGLYNEQFF
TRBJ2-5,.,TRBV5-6,CASSLELAGGPLQETQYF
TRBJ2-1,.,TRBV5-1,CASSPSGSDYNEQFF
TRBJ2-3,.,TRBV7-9,CASSLRPSVVGTDTQYF
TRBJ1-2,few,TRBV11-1,CASSLEVGSNYGYTF
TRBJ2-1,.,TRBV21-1,CASSTQGRPYNEQFF
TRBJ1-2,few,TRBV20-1,CSAYSNGYTF
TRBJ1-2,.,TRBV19,CASLSGGDYGYTF
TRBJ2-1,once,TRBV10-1,CASSERSLVGGGPTYNEQFF